This T cell receptor (beta chain) was identified during a study of cytomegalovirus exposure and HLA in healthy donors. Whole-study findings and limits: Many donors carried some public TCRs, although rarity characterized most TCR sequences. The productive fraction for most TCR beta V segments was about 87% or about 30% in an earlier analysis. The study labeled 170 or so TCR beta chains cytomegalovirus-associated.

Comments on this clone: Its antigen is unknown.

60 Vbeta and 13 Jbeta primers were used in PCR. Original handling: It was a later analysis that counted 75 million to 90 million unique TCR beta chains, of which approximately 9.9 million were shared. TCRdb's table, derived via immunoSEQ multiplex PCR, lists solely in-frame clones and lacks some. The D gene and trimming were derived from the DNA, and the V and J assignments and clone size from that table. The table lists over 110,000 clones, roughly 75% of them singletons. The CDR3 extends over 13 amino acids. Germline loops: CDR1 SGHTA, CDR2 FQGNSA. Trimming shortened V by 8 bases and J by 7 bases, and 15 bases separated the two germline ends.

This chain uses TRBV7-2 with TRBJ2-1; D gene unclear. This TCR came from a female donor in good health and CMV-seronegative. What was sequenced was PBMCs. Here the CDR3 reads CASAALVWNEQFF. DNA for the CDR3: TGTGCCAGCGCGGCGTTAGTCTGGAATGAGCAGTTCTTC.